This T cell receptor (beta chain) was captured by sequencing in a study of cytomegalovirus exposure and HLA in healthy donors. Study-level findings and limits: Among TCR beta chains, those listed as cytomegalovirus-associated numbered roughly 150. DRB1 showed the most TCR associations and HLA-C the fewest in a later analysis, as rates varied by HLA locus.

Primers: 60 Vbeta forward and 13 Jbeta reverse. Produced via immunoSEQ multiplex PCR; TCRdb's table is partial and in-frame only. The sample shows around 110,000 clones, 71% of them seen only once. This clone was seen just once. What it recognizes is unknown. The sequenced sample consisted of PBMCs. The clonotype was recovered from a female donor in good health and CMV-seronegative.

The CDR3 nucleotides are TGTGCAAGTCGCTATTCCCGCCGACGACAGGGGATACAGCCCCAGCATTTT. The encoded protein is CASRYSRRRQGIQPQHF. The chain is built from TRBV12-2 and TRBJ1-5; the table's D gene call, TRBD1, was not cross checked with the DNA. TRBV12-2 is shown as a pseudogene. The CDR3 loop spans 17 amino acids.